This T cell receptor beta chain comes out of a study of T cell repertoires in cytomegalovirus infection. Study-level background: Indicated by public TCR beta signatures were CMV infection and matching HLA type. Overall study findings and caveats: In two of eight donors, the top clonotype was HLA-C-restricted CMV-specific. Frequencies of public TCR beta families were cumulated, and this identified carriers of CMV plus the relevant HLA.

Via MiXCR, TCRdb re-called the reads, giving one row per CDR3 protein. The data show around 530,000 distinct CDR3 sequences, around 27% seen once. On this clonotype: Its antigen is still unknown.

CDR3 length: 15 amino acids. With 6 bases removed from V and 2 bases from J, the gap between germline ends came to 16 bases. Germline loops: CDR1 SGHVS, CDR2 FNYEAQ. The chain is built from TRBV7-6 and TRBJ1-1, with D unclear. Sequencing was performed on PBMCs. The TCR comes from a human donor in good health (CMV status not recorded). Some clones in this sample may be carry-over from other donors' samples. The CDR3 loop reads CASRDTGGPNTEAFF. For the CDR3, the DNA is TGTGCCAGCAGAGACACGGGAGGTCCTAACACTGAAGCTTTCTTT.